A single sample is the source of the 28 T cell receptor beta chains below, sequenced in a study of T cell responses to AZD1222 COVID-19 vaccine. TCRdb's table, derived via immunoSEQ multiplex PCR, lists solely in-frame clones and lacks some. This repertoire shows roughly 100,000 clones, roughly 88% found once; its top ten account for 2.5% to 3%. Here the sequenced sample was peripheral blood, taken on day 0 of AZD1222 vaccination. The receptors shown here come from an adult in good health.

The chain links TRBV12-3 or TRBV12-4 to TRBJ1-3; D is unresolved. This CDR3 is built from 12 residues. The V gene lost 7 bases and the J gene lost 0 bases, with 4 bases spanning the gap. CDR3 nucleotides: TGTGCCAGCAAATGCTCTGGAAACACCATATATTTT. Amino acid sequence: CASKCSGNTIYF.

This clone was seen just once. The chain uses TRBV4-2 and TRBJ2-1; 9 nucleotides agree with TRBD2. Per the germline V gene, CDR1 is LGHNA and CDR2 is YNFKEQ. CDR3 length: 16 residues. V was clipped by 1 base and J by 9 bases; unmatched bases: 10. The CDR3 DNA reads TGTGCCAGCAGCCAAGTAGCGGGAGAAGATGCTAGTGAGCAGTTCTTC. Translating it yields CASSQVAGEDASEQFF.

The CDR3 loop reads CASSATRDKNSPLHF. CDR3 DNA sequence: TGTGCCAGCAGCGCAACCCGGGACAAGAATTCACCCCTCCACTTT. The chain has TRBV7-3 and TRBJ1-6; possible D gene TRBD1, 6 bases. The CDR3 runs 15 residues. Germline lookup yields CDR1 SGHTA and CDR2 FQGTGA. The V end lost 5 bases, the J end lost 7 bases, and 15 bases lay between the germline ends. Filled out from reference TRBV7-3 and TRBJ1-6, the complete variable domain reads GAGVSQTPSNKVTEKGKYVELRCDPISGHTALYWYRQSLGQGPEFLIYFQGTGAADDSGLPNDRFFAVRPEGSVSTLKIQRTERGDSAVYLCASSATRDKNSPLHFGNGTRLTVT.

The chain combines TRBV11-3 with TRBJ2-7; TRBD1 agrees at 9 bases. The CDR3 covers 15 residues. The V segment lost 1 base and the J segment 7 bases; nucleotides outside the gene matches: 8. Per germline, CDR1 SGHNT and CDR2 YENEEA. CDR3 DNA sequence: TGTGCCAGCAGCTTAGGTCTGGGACAGGGCTCTGAGCAGTACTTC. Amino acids: CASSLGLGQGSEQYF.

The rearrangement uses TRBV14 and TRBJ2-3; TRBD2 is a possible D gene (5 bases). In germline, CDR1 is SGHDN, CDR2 FVKESK. Trimming removed 3 bases from V and 2 bases from J, with 18 bases in between. The length of the CDR3 is 17 residues. DNA for the CDR3: TGTGCCAGCAGCCACGACTACCTTTCCCCCTACACAGATACGCAGTATTTT. It encodes CASSHDYLSPYTDTQYF.

The chain uses TRBV14 and TRBJ1-2, with TRBD1 as a possible D gene (6 bases). CDR3 length: 14 residues. CDR1 and CDR2 (germline): SGHDN, FVKESK. The V end was cut by 1 base, the J end by 7 bases, with 13 bases between. The CDR3 DNA follows: TGTGCCAGCAGCCAAGTTACGGGACAACTTGGCTACACCTTC. It specifies CASSQVTGQLGYTF.

This chain connects TRBV5-1 to TRBJ1-1; D gene unclear. Trimming cost V 4 bases and J 1 base, with 8 bases left between them. CDR1 and CDR2 (germline): SGHRS, YFSETQ. CDR3 length: 13 residues. CDR3 bases: TGCGCCAGCAGCCCCGGACCGAACACTGAAGCTTTCTTT. This sequence encodes CASSPGPNTEAFF.

The gene calls are TRBV7-8 and TRBJ1-2; D may be TRBD1 (6 bases). Germline values: CDR1 SGHVS, CDR2 FQNEAQ. The CDR3 consists of 14 residues. V was pared by 0 bases and J by 5 bases, with 10 bases between. Here the CDR3 DNA reads TGTGCCAGCAGCTTAGCGGTAACAGGGTATGGCTACACCTTC. The encoded protein is CASSLAVTGYGYTF.

The chain couples TRBV4-1 to TRBJ2-1; no clear D gene. V shed 1 base and J shed 5 bases, with 18 bases lying between them. The CDR3 consists of 17 residues. The germline gives CDR1 MGHRA, CDR2 YSYEKL. The CDR3 region has the DNA TGCGCCAGCAGCCAAGCTCTGCCCGCGCCGGGTAACAATGAGCAGTTCTTC. Translated: CASSQALPAPGNNEQFF.

The chain carries TRBV7-2 and TRBJ2-3; possibly TRBD2 for D (6 bases). The V gene lost 5 bases and the J gene lost 0 bases, with 9 bases spanning the gap. Per the germline V gene, CDR1 is SGHTA and CDR2 is FQGNSA. The CDR3 has 14 amino acids. CDR3 sequence reads: CASSTGTSTDTQYF. The CDR3 DNA reads TGTGCCAGCAGCACCGGGACTAGCACAGATACGCAGTATTTT.

This sequence joins TRBV3-1 (or the pseudogene TRBV3-2) and TRBJ1-4; D might be TRBD1 (5 bases). This CDR3 is 14 amino acids long. Trimming took off 6 bases at V and 6 bases at J, with 14 bases between the two ends. Germline V gives CDR1 LGHDT, CDR2 YNNKEL (reference sequence). The CDR3 loop is CASSPGLWDEKLFF. For the CDR3, the DNA is TGTGCCAGCAGTCCAGGGTTGTGGGATGAAAAACTGTTTTTT.

The chain recombines TRBV20-1 with TRBJ1-5; TRBD1 might be the D (5 bases). Trimming pared 3 bases from V and 5 bases from J, leaving 14 bases between. The germline CDR1 and CDR2 sequences are DFQATT and SNEGSKA (reference sequence). The CDR3 spans 14 residues. The DNA of the CDR3 is TGCAGTGCTAGTAGGCAGGGCGGCTATCAGCCCCAGCATTTT. Its translation: CSASRQGGYQPQHF.

V usage is TRBV6-2 or TRBV6-3 and J usage is TRBJ1-5, with a possible D match to TRBD1 (5 bases). Trimming left V 6 bases short and J 9 bases short, with 18 bases between. CDR3 length: 14 residues. Germline V gene data show CDR1 as MNHEY and CDR2 as SVGEGT. The CDR3 loop reads CASSPPRALGPQHF. The CDR3 bases are TGTGCCAGCAGCCCACCCAGGGCCTTGGGGCCCCAGCATTTT.

This chain connects TRBV7-8 to TRBJ2-7, with D tentatively TRBD2 (6 bases). Trimming left V 0 bases short and J 3 bases short, with 9 bases between. CDR1 is SGHVS and CDR2 is FQNEAQ in the germline V gene. CDR3 length: 14 residues. CDR3 residues: CASSLAEGLYEQYF. CDR3 bases: TGTGCCAGCAGCTTAGCGGAGGGTCTCTACGAGCAGTACTTC.

This rearrangement joins TRBV6-5 to TRBJ1-4, with D possibly being TRBD1 (5 bases). Trimming shortened V by 6 bases and J by 3 bases, and 14 bases separated the two germline ends. The CDR3 covers 15 residues. Germline CDR1 MNHEY, CDR2 SVGAGI. CDR3 loop: CASSQSGLPNEKLFF. The CDR3 DNA is TGTGCCAGCAGCCAATCAGGGTTGCCTAATGAAAAACTGTTTTTT.

V is TRBV28 and J is TRBJ1-5, with a tentative D call TRBD1 (5 bases). The CDR3 contains 15 residues. Per germline, CDR1 MDHEN and CDR2 SYDVKM. V lost 2 bases to trimming and J lost 2 bases, with 10 bases between them. The CDR3 DNA reads as TGTGCCAGCAGTTTAGCGGGGCACGGCAATCAGCCCCAGCATTTT. Amino acids: CASSLAGHGNQPQHF.

This chain joins TRBV2 and TRBJ2-2, with D possibly being TRBD2 (5 bases). This CDR3 has 12 amino acids. CDR1 SNHLY and CDR2 FYNNEI come from the germline V gene. The ends were cut back, 4 bases at V and 7 bases at J, with 7 bases in the middle. This CDR3 is CASSVEGGELFF. For the CDR3, the DNA is TGTGCCAGCAGTGTTGAGGGCGGGGAGCTGTTTTTT.

V usage is TRBV20-1 and J usage is TRBJ2-5; D unclear. Germline values: CDR1 DFQATT, CDR2 SNEGSKA (reference sequence). V lost 4 bases, J lost 5 bases, and 8 bases lay in between. The CDR3 consists of 11 residues. CDR3 residues: CSATRWETQYF. The CDR3 DNA follows: TGCAGTGCTACTAGGTGGGAGACCCAGTACTTC.

The V and J genes are TRBV27 and TRBJ1-1, with 7 bases aligning to TRBD1. J was trimmed by 9 bases and V by 6 bases; bases with no gene match: 10. Germline CDR1 and CDR2: MNHEY and SMNVEV (reference sequence). This CDR3 has 13 amino acids. CDR3: CASSTNPGQKAFF. CDR3 coding DNA: TGTGCCAGCAGCACGAACCCGGGACAGAAAGCTTTCTTT.

The chain is built from TRBV5-8 and TRBJ1-5; the D is unclear. Germline CDR1 and CDR2: SGHTS and YDEGEE. V was cut by 4 bases and J by 7 bases, with 9 bases left in between. There are 12 residues in the CDR3. The CDR3 region has the DNA TGTGCCAGCAGCCCCGTTTGGCAGCCCCAGCATTTT. Encoded protein: CASSPVWQPQHF.

The chain joins TRBV29-1 to TRBJ1-2, with D maybe TRBD1 (5 bases). Trimming shortened V by 4 bases and J by 2 bases, and 14 bases separated the two germline ends. The CDR3 has 14 residues. Looked up from germline, CDR1 is SQVTM and CDR2 is ANQGSEA. This CDR3 reads CSVVVLGRNYGYTF. The CDR3, as DNA: TGCAGCGTTGTGGTACTGGGACGGAACTATGGCTACACCTTC.

J is TRBJ2-7 and V is TRBV19; maybe TRBD2 (5 bases). Germline values: CDR1 LNHDA, CDR2 SQIVND (reference sequence). V lost 9 bases and J lost 3, with 18 bases in between. The CDR3 runs to 14 residues. CDR3 loop: CASSLSEGFYEQYF. The CDR3 DNA is TGTGCCAGCTCACTATCCGAGGGATTCTACGAGCAGTACTTC.

This clone was observed once. J is TRBJ2-4 and V is TRBV2; D gene unclear. The CDR3 consists of 17 residues. Germline loops: CDR1 SNHLY, CDR2 FYNNEI. Between the trimmed V and J ends, which lost 2 bases and 2 bases, there was a span of 16 bases. DNA of the CDR3: TGTGCCAGCAGTGAATTTACGACCGCGGCATCCAAAAACATTCAGTACTTC. Protein product: CASSEFTTAASKNIQYF. Variable domain in full (rest from reference TRBV2 and TRBJ2-4): EPEVTQTPSHQVTQMGQEVILRCVPISNHLYFYWYRQILGQKVEFLVSFYNNEISEKSEIFDDQFSVERPDGSNFTLKIRSTKLEDSAMYFCASSEFTTAASKNIQYFGAGTRLSVL.

Only one count was recorded for this clone. Written as DNA, the CDR3 is TGTGCCAGCAGCCACAGACCGGTAGATACGCAGTATTTT. Protein: CASSHRPVDTQYF. The chain uses TRBV3-1 (or the pseudogene TRBV3-2) and TRBJ2-3, with D unresolved. The V gene's germline CDR1 is LGHDT and CDR2 YNNKEL (reference sequence). CDR3 length: 13 residues. Trimming cost V 3 bases and J 5 bases, with 9 bases left between them.

This rearrangement joins TRBV19 to TRBJ2-5; tentatively, D is TRBD2 (6 bases). Trimming took off 7 bases at V and 3 bases at J, with 12 bases between the two ends. This CDR3 region has 13 residues. Germline V gene sequence: CDR1 LNHDA, CDR2 SQIVND (reference sequence). CDR3 in DNA: TGTGCCAGTAAAGGTGGCGGGGAAGAGACCCAGTACTTC. As protein: CASKGGGEETQYF.

V and J are TRBV15 and TRBJ2-1; perhaps TRBD1 as D (5 bases). Trimming left V 3 bases short and J 4 bases short, with 13 bases between. CDR3 size: 15 residues. From germline, CDR1 is LNHNV and CDR2 YYDKDF (reference sequence). The chain's CDR3 is CATSSHQGTYNEQFF. CDR3 DNA sequence: TGTGCCACCAGCAGTCATCAGGGAACGTACAATGAGCAGTTCTTC.

For the CDR3, the DNA is TGTGCCAGCAGCCAAGATACGAGGCCCCCCGGATCCTACGAGCAGTACTTC. Protein: CASSQDTRPPGSYEQYF. The J gene is TRBJ2-7, the V gene TRBV4-2; no reliable D call. The CDR3 sequence is 17 residues long. Between the trimmed V and J ends, which lost 0 bases and 1 base, there was a span of 16 bases. The V gene's germline CDR1 is LGHNA and CDR2 YNFKEQ.

The rearrangement joins TRBV13 to TRBJ2-5; 7 nucleotides align to TRBD1. After removal of 2 bases from V and 6 bases from J, the junction contained 6 bases not matched to a gene. The CDR3 length is 14 residues. CDR1 and CDR2 from the germline V gene are PRHDT and FYEKMQ (reference sequence). CDR3 protein: CASSLTQGRKTQYF. The CDR3 region has the DNA TGTGCCAGCAGCTTAACACAGGGGAGAAAGACCCAGTACTTC.